This T cell receptor (beta chain) was identified during a study of blood T cells in healthy people across ages. As to this clonotype: As yet, its antigen is unknown.

The study, taken as a whole, reports: With age, beta diversity per million T cells declined roughly linearly, significantly by 40.

The CDR3 runs to 15 residues. The V gene's germline CDR1 is MNHEY and CDR2 SVGAGI. With V trimmed by 0 bases and J by 3 bases, 0 bases remained unmatched. The use of a sample-barcoded 5' primer and a J-beta primer mix characterized a second PCR of roughly 7 to 12 cycles. TCRdb reprocessed the 5' RACE reads via MiXCR and lists one record per CDR3 protein. Of roughly 800,000 distinct CDR3 sequences listed, about 62% are singletons. This receptor was identified in a man in his thirties or forties in good health. The chain links TRBV6-5 to TRBJ1-4; 8 bases fit TRBD1. Input material: blood. The CDR3 region is CASSYSGQANEKLFF. Here the CDR3 DNA reads TGTGCCAGCAGTTACTCGGGACAGGCTAATGAAAAACTGTTTTTT.